The sequence of this T cell receptor (beta chain) was determined in a study of blood T cell repertoires in COVID-19. The CDR3 runs 13 residues. The trim removed 7 bases at V and 4 bases at J, leaving 5 bases unmatched. Assay used: immunoSEQ multiplex PCR; TCRdb lists only in-frame clones, some missing. This table has 250,000 to 400,000 clones, 85% appearing once. The sequence came from a woman aged 25 to 45 who had been exposed to COVID-19. The gene calls are TRBV12-3 or TRBV12-4 and TRBJ2-3; 7 bases match TRBD1. The specimen was PBMCs or T cells enriched from blood (not recorded which). The CDR3 DNA reads TGTGCCAGCAAATTGACAGGGCCAGATACGCAGTATTTT. Translation gives CASKLTGPDTQYF.